This record concerns one T cell receptor (beta chain) sequence. No cognate antigen has been identified for it. Base qualities are not at hand, and no much larger clone is one base apart. Reading from cysteine to phenylalanine, the CDR3 counts 15 amino acids. CDR3 DNA only is kept here, 45 bases in frame from base 1. CDR1 and CDR2 are read off the germline V gene as SGHNT and YENEEA. V is pruned by 1 base and J by 3 bases, leaving 2 bases of the junction without a gene match. TCRbeta CDR3 regions were amplified from genomic DNA using the immunoSEQ Assay, a bias-controlled multiplex PCR. The original methods were these. Nucleated cell counts per sample were estimated from amplification of reference gene primers within the assay. To quantify the absolute abundance of each unique TCRbeta CDR3 rearrangement, sequence reads were collapsed and filtered. For each sample, productive Simpson clonality was calculated as the square root of Simpson's diversity index across productive rearrangements. The clones in this table, taken by TCRdb from immuneACCESS, are in-frame only. Not every clone is retained; where verified, under half of the shortfall comes from an unresolved V gene, and the cause of the rest is unknown. That table is the source of V, J and clone size, and D and trimming were worked out from the DNA. This sample has approximately 71,000 clones in its table, and around 83% of those were observed once. The ten top clones hold more than 3.5% of the sample.

The collaborating institutions used their own protocols to collect whole blood in K2EDTA tubes. For TCRbeta analysis, collaborator samples were shipped as frozen whole blood, as isolated PBMCs, or as DNA extracted from either sample type. This specimen belongs to a study of blood T cell repertoires in COVID-19 (dated by TCRdb to between 2020 and 2021). In the study overall: Collaborator samples came from the United States, Italy and Spain and covered acute and convalescent phases of COVID-19. Samples came from the ongoing ImmuneRACE study (first 160 participants) plus 1,254 subjects from 6 global collaborators. The repertoires were released in a freely available public database intended as a resource for research on the immune response to SARS-CoV-2. The sample metadata nearly always contained a de-identified subject ID, COVID-19 status, age in years and sex. Where HLA class I and class II types were available, the types were taken from metadata supplied by the sample provider, not from assay-based typing. Deeply sampled blood TCRbeta repertoires from subjects exposed to, actively infected with, or recovered from COVID-19 were included in the dataset. The prospective study material was composed of cDNA or gDNA derived from T cells, B-cell-depleted T cells, or PBMCs. Study-wide findings and limitations: The quantity of clinical and demographic metadata differed by source and by participant and was supplied without curation.

This chain is built from TRBV11-3 and TRBJ2-7; the junction holds 11 bases that match TRBD2. The receptor was isolated from a man between 45 and 60 years old with acute or convalescent COVID-19. Sequenced: peripheral blood. This receptor carries the CDR3 CASSLAGTSGYEQYF. The DNA sequence reads TGTGCCAGCAGCTTAGCTGGGACTAGCGGCTACGAGCAGTACTTC.